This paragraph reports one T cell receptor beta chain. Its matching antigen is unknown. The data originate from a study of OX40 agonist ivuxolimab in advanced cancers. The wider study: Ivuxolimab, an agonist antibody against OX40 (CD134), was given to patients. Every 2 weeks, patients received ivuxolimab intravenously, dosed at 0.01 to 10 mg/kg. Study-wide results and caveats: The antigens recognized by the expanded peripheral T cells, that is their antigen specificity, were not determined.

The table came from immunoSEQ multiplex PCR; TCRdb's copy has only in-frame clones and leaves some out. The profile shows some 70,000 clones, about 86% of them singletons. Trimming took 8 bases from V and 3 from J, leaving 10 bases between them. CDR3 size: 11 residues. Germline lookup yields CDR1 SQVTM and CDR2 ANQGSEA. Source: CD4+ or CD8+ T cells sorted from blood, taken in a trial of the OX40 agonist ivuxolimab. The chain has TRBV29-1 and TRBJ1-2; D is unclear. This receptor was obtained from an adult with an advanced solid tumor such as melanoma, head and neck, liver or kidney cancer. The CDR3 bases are TGCAGCTGCGGGGAAGACTATGGCTACACCTTC. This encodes CSCGEDYGYTF.